This T cell receptor beta chain was profiled in a study of tumor and adjacent non-tumor tissue in lung cancer. Study context: The cohort had approximately 13 adenocarcinoma, 2 squamous cell and 1 small cell patients.

CDR3 length: 15 amino acids. Germline values: CDR1 SGHAT, CDR2 FQNNGV. As regards this clonotype: The antigen is not known. Germline is not matched at one junction end, which may reflect a read error.

Study-level findings and limits: Shorter survival was associated with higher TCR diversity in tumors. Normal lung showed higher cumulative top 100 clone frequency than tumor.

No cell sorting was done before RNA was extracted from the tissue. The normal lung tissue was taken more than 3 cm from the tumor edge. Donors were chemotherapy-naive, newly diagnosed lung cancer surgical patients in China, August–November 2014. A modified ARM-PCR protocol with three rounds of nested PCR amplified TCRbeta. MiXCR, applied by TCRdb to the multiplex PCR reads, yields one record per CDR3 protein. The sample has approximately 62,000 distinct CDR3 sequences; 61% are singletons. The sample taken for sequencing was distant non-tumor lung tissue. The receptor was isolated from a man aged 65 to 85 with non-small cell lung cancer. This chain links TRBV11-2 with TRBJ2-5; D possibly corresponds to TRBD2 (6 bases). Here the CDR3 reads CASSLAAGNQETQYF. In DNA, the CDR3 is TGTGCCAGTAGCTTGGCTGCGGGGAATCAAGAGACCCAGTACTTC.